The clone carrying this T cell receptor (beta chain) was seen at least ten times. Profiled with immunoSEQ multiplex PCR; TCRdb holds only in-frame clones, not every one. Found here are about 92,000 clones, 60% to 70% of them singletons; the top ten hold roughly 50%. The record originates from a study of shared clonotypes between healthy human individuals. Germline V gene data show CDR1 as SGHTS and CDR2 as YDEGEE. The V end was cut by 3 bases, the J end by 1 base, with 11 bases between. This CDR3 has 14 residues. The chain uses TRBV5-8 and TRBJ2-7; D gene unclear. The sequenced sample consisted of memory CD8+ T cells sorted from blood. The subset denotes: CD45RO+ cells pooled with CCR7-negative TemRA cells. This receptor was identified in a man aged 30-40 years in good health. The CDR3 reads CASSYMAGSYEQYF. CDR3 coding DNA: TGTGCCAGCAGCTACATGGCAGGATCCTACGAGCAGTACTTC.